Below, one TCR beta chain is given with its context. The V gene's germline CDR1 is MNHEY and CDR2 SVGAGI. CDR3 size: 14 residues. Trimming stripped 6 bases from V and 10 bases from J, with 16 bases between. This entry belongs to a study of blood T cell repertoires in COVID-19. Across the study: Sites across the United States, Italy and Spain contributed samples from acute and convalescent COVID-19. T cells, B-cell-depleted T cells, or PBMCs supplied cDNA or gDNA.

Per the original methods: Researchers report that nucleated cell counts were estimated from reference gene primer amplification. The protocol was immunoSEQ multiplex PCR, while the TCRdb copy is restricted to in-frame clones and leaves out a portion. V, J and clone size were drawn from that table, and D and trimming were deduced from the DNA. Here the sample spans 130,000 to 150,000 clones, approximately 91% being singletons. The specimen was peripheral blood. The TCR was taken from a human donor in a cohort sampled during active COVID-19. The chain recombines TRBV6-5 with TRBJ1-6; a weak D match, TRBD1 (6 bases). The CDR3 nucleotides are TGTGCCAGCAGCCAAGGGGCAGGGGAGTCACCCCTCCACTTT. It specifies CASSQGAGESPLHF.